These 2 T cell receptor delta chains were all obtained from the same sample, sequenced in a study of gamma-delta T cells after stem cell transplantation. TCRdb redid clone calling on the RT-PCR reads using CATT. Seen here are around 2,000 delta-chain clones, 3% to 4.5% observed once, and the top ten hold more than 35%. Sequencing was carried out using gamma-delta T cells. All receptors come from a human donor. It is not recorded whose cells these are; they may come from a transplant donor.

This clone is medium-sized within its sample. Other DNA variants within this sample encode the same CDR3. The chain recombines TRDV2 with TRDJ1, with 9 bases lining up with TRDD3. This CDR3 has 18 amino acids. CDR1 is GEAIGNYY, CDR2 EKD, per germline. The trim removed 4 bases at V and 1 base at J, leaving 15 bases unmatched. The CDR3 DNA reads as TGTGCCTGTGATCGTTTGGGGGGGGATACCCCCGTCACCGATAAACTCATCTTT. It yields the protein CACDRLGGDTPVTDKLIF.

This clone is medium-sized (0.01 to 0.1%) in the sample. The chain recombines TRDV2 with TRDJ1; 11 nucleotides align to TRDD3. This CDR3 has 20 residues. The junction had 14 bases not matched to a gene; V was cut back by 0 bases and J by 0 bases. Germline V gene lookup returns CDR1 GEAIGNYY and CDR2 EKD. The CDR3 here is CACDTVVLGDSPHYTDKLIF. The DNA of the CDR3 is TGTGCCTGTGACACCGTGGTACTGGGGGATAGTCCCCATTACACCGATAAACTCATCTTT.